The rows below give T cell receptor beta chains drawn from one sample of a study of blood T cells in healthy people across ages. TCRdb analysed the 5' RACE reads with MiXCR anew, one entry per CDR3 protein. In the table there are approximately 320,000 distinct CDR3 sequences, 25% to 30% of which are singletons. Material: blood. All receptors come from a woman in her 70s in good health. The CDR3 runs from the conserved cysteine through the conserved F or W. The D gene is left open where the match is weak. Where a row states a size, it is once, few, many or the class of an expanded clone; other rows omit it.

CDR3aa	CDR3nt	d_gene	v_gene	j_gene	abundance
CASSLGGSFDNEQFF	TGTGCCAGCAGTTTAGGCGGGAGTTTCGACAATGAGCAGTTCTTC	TRBD2	TRBV28	TRBJ2-1	NA
CSASEASGSSYEQYF	TGCAGTGCTAGTGAGGCTAGCGGGAGCTCCTACGAGCAGTACTTC	TRBD2	TRBV20-1	TRBJ2-7	few
CAIRINSYNEQFF	TGTGCCATCCGGATCAACTCCTACAATGAGCAGTTCTTC	NA	TRBV10-3	TRBJ2-1	NA
CSASFGNQETQYF	TGCAGTGCTAGCTTTGGTAACCAAGAGACCCAGTACTTC	NA	TRBV20-1	TRBJ2-5	few
CASSWRQGNEKLFF	TGTGCCAGCAGTTGGAGACAGGGGAATGAAAAACTGTTTTTT	TRBD1	TRBV6-5	TRBJ1-4	few
CASSLAPGTYEQYF	TGTGCCAGCAGCTTAGCCCCAGGGACCTACGAGCAGTACTTC	NA	TRBV7-8	TRBJ2-7	NA
CASSLTPGTGNYGYTF	TGTGCCAGCAGCTTAACCCCAGGGACAGGAAACTATGGCTACACCTTC	TRBD1	TRBV13	TRBJ1-2	NA
CSARGTGGIYEQYF	TGCAGTGCTAGGGGAACGGGGGGGATCTACGAGCAGTACTTC	TRBD2	TRBV20-1	TRBJ2-7	few
CASSVAAGSSDTQYF	TGTGCCAGCAGCGTAGCGGCAGGGAGCTCAGATACGCAGTATTTT	NA	TRBV9	TRBJ2-3	few
CASSETTATEAFF	TGTGCCAGCAGCGAGACAACGGCCACTGAAGCTTTCTTT	NA	TRBV6-5	TRBJ1-1	few